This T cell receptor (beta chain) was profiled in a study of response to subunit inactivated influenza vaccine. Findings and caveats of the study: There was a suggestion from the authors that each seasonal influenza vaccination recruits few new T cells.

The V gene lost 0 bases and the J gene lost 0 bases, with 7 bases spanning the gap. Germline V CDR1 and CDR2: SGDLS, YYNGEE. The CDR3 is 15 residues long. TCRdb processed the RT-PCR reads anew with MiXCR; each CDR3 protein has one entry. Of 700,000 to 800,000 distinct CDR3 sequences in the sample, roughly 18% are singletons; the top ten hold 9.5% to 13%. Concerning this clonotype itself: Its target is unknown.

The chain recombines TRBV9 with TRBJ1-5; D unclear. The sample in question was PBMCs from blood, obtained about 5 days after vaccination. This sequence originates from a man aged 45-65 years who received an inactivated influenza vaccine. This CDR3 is CASSVEPNSNQPQHF. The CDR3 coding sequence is TGTGCCAGCAGCGTAGAGCCCAATAGCAATCAGCCCCAGCATTTT.